This T cell receptor (beta chain) was recovered during a study of cytomegalovirus exposure and HLA in healthy donors. This clone was counted a single time. Amplification used 60 Vbeta primers and 13 Jbeta primers. The method was immunoSEQ multiplex PCR; TCRdb's version includes in-frame clones alone and lacks a portion of them. The top ten hold approximately 2.5% of the sample, which has around 180,000 clones, 65% to 85% seen once. The germline gives CDR1 WNHNN, CDR2 SYGVQD (reference sequence). The V and J ends lost 7 bases and 3 bases, in that order; junction bases with no gene match: 15. CDR3 length: 16 residues.

The source of this sequence is a man aged 60 to 69 in good health and CMV-seronegative. The chain combines TRBV10-1 with TRBJ2-7; TRBD1 matches at 7 bases. Sequenced material: PBMCs. CDR3 region: CASTEKGQGVIYEQYF. The CDR3 DNA sequence: TGCGCCAGCACCGAGAAGGGGCAGGGGGTTATCTACGAGCAGTACTTC.